This TCR beta chain is from a study of blood T cell repertoires in COVID-19. Trimming at V came to 0 bases and at J to 4 bases, leaving 6 bases not matched to a gene. The CDR3 contains 16 residues. Germline V gene sequence: CDR1 KGHSH, CDR2 LQKENI. Profiling relied on immunoSEQ multiplex PCR, and the TCRdb table lists in-frame clones only, not all of them. Of just over 250,000 clones listed, around 90% are singletons. The sequence came from a man in his 60s who had recovered from COVID-19. Input material: peripheral blood. The rearrangement links TRBV18 to TRBJ2-7; 10 bases are shared with TRBD1. The CDR3 sequence is CASSPPTDRGYYEQYF. The DNA for the CDR3 is TGTGCCAGCTCACCACCAACGGACAGGGGGTATTACGAGCAGTACTTC.